These 26 T cell receptor beta chains were sequenced from one sample in a study of metastatic and nonmetastatic thyroid tumors. Not a single patient had been given any form of treatment at any point before undergoing thyroid surgery. TCRdb ran MiXCR on the PCR reads. The sample contains 30,000 to 40,000 clones, roughly 27% of which appear only once. The specimen was blood. Source of these receptors: a female donor with papillary thyroid cancer or a benign thyroid nodule (not recorded which). Some clones in this sample may be carry-over from other donors' samples.

V usage is TRBV20-1 and J usage is TRBJ2-7; D is unresolved. CDR1 and CDR2 (germline): DFQATT, SNEGSKA (reference sequence). Trimming left V 8 bases short and J 4 bases short, with 12 bases between. CDR3 size: 11 residues. The CDR3 coding sequence is TGCAGTCAGCTTGCGAAATACGAGCAGTACTTC. Translating gives CSQLAKYEQYF.

In this sample, this clone turned up many times. V gene TRBV4-1 combines with J gene TRBJ2-1; D remains ambiguous. The CDR3 length is 13 residues. Germline loops: CDR1 MGHRA, CDR2 YSYEKL. The V end was cut by 2 bases, the J end by 12 bases, with 14 bases between. The CDR3 DNA is TGCGCCAGCAGCCAACACGAGGCTTCATGGCAGTTCTTC. Translated, it gives CASSQHEASWQFF.

J is TRBJ2-3 and V is TRBV11-1; 14 bases map to TRBD2. V lost 2 bases, J lost 5 bases, and 6 bases stayed unmatched. CDR1 is SGHAT, CDR2 FQDESV, per germline (reference sequence). This CDR3 comprises 17 residues. CDR3 nucleotide sequence: TGTGCCAGCAGCTTACCGGGACTAGCGGGAGTCGGAGATACGCAGTATTTT. Its protein is CASSLPGLAGVGDTQYF.

This clone was found many times. The chain couples TRBV6-4 to TRBJ2-3; D may be TRBD1 or TRBD2 (5 bases each). This CDR3 has 14 residues. V was cut by 0 bases and J by 4 bases, with 8 bases left in between. The V gene's germline CDR1 is MRHNA and CDR2 SNTAGT. CDR3 sequence (DNA): TGTGCCAGCAGTGACTCGGGGGACGCAGATACGCAGTATTTT. Protein product: CASSDSGDADTQYF.

This clone has just a few counts. The V and J genes are TRBV6-2 or TRBV6-3 and TRBJ2-2, with a possible D match to TRBD1 (5 bases). The CDR3 has 14 amino acids. Trimming stripped 5 bases from V and 6 bases from J, with 13 bases between. Germline CDR1 reads MNHEY; CDR2 reads SVGEGT. The CDR3 DNA reads as TGTGCCAGCAGTCGGAACAGGTCACCCGGGGAGCTGTTTTTT. Its translation: CASSRNRSPGELFF.

This clone was counted a single time. This chain links TRBV5-1 with TRBJ2-1; TRBD2 matches 7 bases. Germline V gene sequence: CDR1 SGHRS, CDR2 YFSETQ. V lost 5 bases and J lost 3; bases outside the gene matches: 5. This CDR3 has 14 residues. The CDR3 loop is CASRIAGIYNEQFF. The CDR3 region has the DNA TGCGCCAGCAGAATAGCGGGTATCTACAATGAGCAGTTCTTC. The full variable domain, rest sourced from reference TRBV5-1 and TRBJ2-1, is KAGVTQTPRYLIKTRGQQVTLSCSPISGHRSVSWYQQTPGQGLQFLFEYFSETQRNKGNFPGRFSGRQFSNSRSEMNVSTLELGDSALYLCASRIAGIYNEQFFGPGTRLTVL.

This clone was seen repeatedly, ten times or more. This rearrangement joins TRBV10-3 to TRBJ2-5, with TRBD1 as a possible D gene (5 bases). Germline loops: CDR1 ENHRY, CDR2 SYGVKD. The ends were cut back, 6 bases at V and 3 bases at J, with 20 bases in the middle. This CDR3 contains 16 residues. The CDR3 reads CAISRQPGNVEETQYF. CDR3 coding DNA: TGTGCCATCAGCAGACAGCCGGGTAACGTCGAAGAGACCCAGTACTTC.

This chain links TRBV30 with TRBJ2-7; tentative D call: TRBD1 (6 bases). CDR3 length: 13 amino acids. In germline, CDR1 is GTSNPN, CDR2 SVGIG (reference sequence). V lost 5 bases to trimming and J lost 7 bases, with 18 bases between them. The CDR3 protein is CAWSGTWIWEQYF. In nucleotides, the CDR3 is TGTGCCTGGTCCGGGACATGGATATGGGAGCAGTACTTC.

The V gene is TRBV30, the J gene TRBJ2-7; TRBD2 might be the D (5 bases). CDR1 and CDR2 (germline): GTSNPN, SVGIG (reference sequence). Trimming removed 2 bases at V and 4 bases at J, with 9 bases between. The CDR3 is made up of 12 amino acids. CDR3 sequence (DNA): TGTGCCTGGAGTCGGGGAGATTACGAGCAGTACTTC. This codes for CAWSRGDYEQYF.

In this sample, this clone turned up many times. The chain recombines TRBV5-1 with TRBJ2-1; TRBD1 might be the D (6 bases). The ends were cut back, 4 bases at V and 7 bases at J, with 15 bases in the middle. From germline, CDR1 is SGHRS and CDR2 YFSETQ. The CDR3 runs 14 residues. CDR3: CASSIAGTKNEQFF. DNA of the CDR3: TGCGCCAGCAGCATTGCCGGGACAAAAAATGAGCAGTTCTTC.

This clone was counted only a few times. This sequence joins TRBV6-1 and TRBJ1-6; 7 nucleotides match TRBD1. In germline, CDR1 is MNHNS, CDR2 SASEGT. The CDR3 sequence is 15 residues long. Trimming took 7 bases from V and 9 from J; bases not matched to a gene: 12. CDR3 sequence (DNA): TGTGCCAGCATTCCGGGACAGATCACCAGTTCACCCCTCCACTTT. It yields the protein CASIPGQITSSPLHF.

The chain employs TRBV13 and TRBJ2-3, with 12 bases lining up with TRBD2. The CDR3 has 16 residues. Germline CDR1 and CDR2: PRHDT and FYEKMQ (reference sequence). Losses at the gene ends were 4 bases for V and 5 bases for J; bases not matched to a gene: 7. The CDR3 sequence: CASSSSSGGAIDTQYF. The CDR3 DNA is TGTGCCAGCAGCTCTTCTAGCGGGGGGGCAATAGATACGCAGTATTTT.

This clone showed up just a few times. This rearrangement joins TRBV30 to TRBJ1-1; the D gene is possibly TRBD1 (5 bases). The germline CDR1 and CDR2 sequences are GTSNPN and SVGIG (reference sequence). V lost 0 bases and J lost 11, with 13 bases in between. This CDR3 is built from 12 residues. The chain's CDR3 is CAWSVRGGGAFF. The CDR3, as DNA: TGTGCCTGGAGTGTACGGGGTGGGGGGGCTTTCTTT.

The V and J genes are TRBV13 and TRBJ1-2, with 9 bases fitting TRBD1. V lost 2 bases and J lost 8; bases outside the gene matches: 12. CDR3 length equals 16 residues. Germline V lookup: CDR1 PRHDT, CDR2 FYEKMQ (reference sequence). CDR3: CASSLYIGTGLGGYTF. In DNA form, the CDR3 reads TGTGCCAGCAGCTTATATATTGGGACAGGGCTAGGCGGCTACACCTTC.

This clone was picked up many times. This chain uses TRBV6-1 with TRBJ1-5; 10 bases agree with TRBD1. Trimming at V came to 8 bases and at J to 6 bases, leaving 10 bases not matched to a gene. The length of the CDR3 is 15 residues. CDR1 and CDR2 (germline): MNHNS, SASEGT. CDR3 coding DNA: TGTGCCAGCCGACGGGACAGGGGTCCGGTTCAGCCCCAGCATTTT. Translated, it gives CASRRDRGPVQPQHF.

The table lists this clone with many counts. This chain connects TRBV3-1 to TRBJ1-1; D not resolved. Per the germline V gene, CDR1 is LGHDT and CDR2 is YNNKEL (reference sequence). V shed 3 bases and J shed 5 bases, with 10 bases lying between them. This CDR3 comprises 13 residues. The chain's CDR3 is CASSHGVQTEAFF. Here the CDR3 DNA reads TGTGCCAGCAGCCATGGGGTACAAACTGAAGCTTTCTTT.

In regard to this clone: Its ends do not fully match the called genes, so a read error is possible. This chain links TRBV20-1 with TRBJ2-1; tentatively, D is TRBD1 or TRBD2 (5 bases each). This CDR3 contains 12 residues. Per germline, CDR1 DFQATT and CDR2 SNEGSKA (reference sequence). CDR3 nucleotides: TGCAGTGCTAGAGACCTCGGGGCTGAGCATTTCTTC. Its translation is CSARDLGAEHFF.

This clone rates as medium-sized. The chain is built from TRBV6-1 and TRBJ1-2; TRBD1 might be the D (5 bases). Germline V gives CDR1 MNHNS, CDR2 SASEGT. This CDR3 is 17 amino acids long. Trimming cost V 0 bases and J 5 bases, with 19 bases left between them. The CDR3 DNA sequence: TGTGCCAGCAGTGAAGCGGCGGACAAACAACTGGGATATGGCTACACCTTC. Translated, it gives CASSEAADKQLGYGYTF.

This clone came up many times. V and J are TRBV20-1 and TRBJ2-4; 7 positions agree with TRBD2. Germline V gene sequence: CDR1 DFQATT, CDR2 SNEGSKA (reference sequence). CDR3 size: 15 residues. V was clipped by 0 bases and J by 4 bases; unmatched bases: 6. The CDR3 region has the DNA TGCAGTGCTAGAGATTTTCGGGGAGGGAAAAACATTCAGTACTTC. Protein sequence: CSARDFRGGKNIQYF.

The table lists this clone with many counts. This chain connects TRBV13 to TRBJ2-2; D remains ambiguous. The V gene's germline CDR1 is PRHDT and CDR2 FYEKMQ (reference sequence). The CDR3 extends over 14 amino acids. V dropped 5 bases and J dropped 2 bases, with 9 bases sitting between them. The CDR3 loop reads CASSPSDNTGELFF. In DNA form, the CDR3 reads TGTGCCAGCAGCCCATCCGATAACACCGGGGAGCTGTTTTTT.

The chain is built from TRBV6-5 and TRBJ2-7; D remains unclear. The CDR3 sequence is 14 residues long. The germline V gene encodes CDR1 MNHEY and CDR2 SVGAGI. Trimming took off 4 bases at V and 0 bases at J, with 10 bases between the two ends. The CDR3 reads CASSLDGSSYEQYF. The CDR3 DNA reads TGTGCCAGCAGTTTGGACGGAAGCTCCTACGAGCAGTACTTC.

J is TRBJ2-1 and V is TRBV7-2; 7 bases align to TRBD1. The germline gives CDR1 SGHTA, CDR2 FQGNSA. Losses at the gene ends were 6 bases for V and 2 bases for J; bases not matched to a gene: 4. The CDR3 length is 14 residues. CDR3 coding DNA: TGTGCCAGCAGTTACAGGGGTACCTACAATGAGCAGTTCTTC. Translating it yields CASSYRGTYNEQFF.

This clone has at least ten counts. Other DNA sequences in the same sample also yield this CDR3. This chain's CDR3 is CSASLSDYGYTF. Here the CDR3 DNA reads TGCAGTGCTAGTCTTAGTGACTATGGCTACACCTTC. This rearrangement joins TRBV20-1 to TRBJ1-2; no firm D call. Trimming took off 3 bases at V and 3 bases at J, with 8 bases between the two ends. The CDR3 totals 12 residues. CDR1 and CDR2 (germline): DFQATT, SNEGSKA (reference sequence).

This chain connects TRBV11-1 to TRBJ2-1, with no clear D. V lost 0 bases and J 5 bases, leaving 5 bases between the germline ends. Germline values: CDR1 SGHAT, CDR2 FQDESV (reference sequence). The CDR3 loop spans 13 amino acids. CDR3 region: CASSLAMDNEQFF. The DNA of the CDR3 is TGTGCCAGCAGCTTAGCGATGGACAATGAGCAGTTCTTC. Full variable domain (outside the CDR3, taken from reference TRBV11-1 and TRBJ2-1): EAEVAQSPRYKITEKSQAVAFWCDPISGHATLYWYRQILGQGPELLVQFQDESVVDDSQLPKDRFSAERLKGVDSTLKIQPAELGDSAMYLCASSLAMDNEQFFGPGTRLTVL.

On this clone: Its ends do not fully match the called genes, so a read error is possible. The rearrangement uses TRBV12-3 or TRBV12-4 and TRBJ1-1, with D perhaps matching TRBD1 (6 bases). The CDR3 sequence is 14 residues long. The CDR3, as DNA: TGTTCCAGCAGTTTCGGGGGCCTGAACACTGAAGCTTTCTTT. It is translated as CSSSFGGLNTEAFF.

This chain uses TRBV5-1 with TRBJ2-7; weak D call: TRBD1 (6 bases). Germline V lookup: CDR1 SGHRS, CDR2 YFSETQ. V gave up 3 bases and J gave up 2 bases, with 12 bases separating them. CDR3 length equals 14 residues. CDR3 DNA sequence: TGCGCCAGCAGCTACCGGGACACTACCTACGAGCAGTACTTC. Protein sequence: CASSYRDTTYEQYF. The variable domain in full, completed from reference TRBV5-1 and TRBJ2-7, reads KAGVTQTPRYLIKTRGQQVTLSCSPISGHRSVSWYQQTPGQGLQFLFEYFSETQRNKGNFPGRFSGRQFSNSRSEMNVSTLELGDSALYLCASSYRDTTYEQYFGPGTRLTVT.